These T cell receptor beta chains were read from a single sample in a study of T cells in Graves' hyperthyroidism and ophthalmopathy. TCRdb reprocessed the multiplex PCR reads via MiXCR and lists one record per CDR3 protein. The table shows around 490,000 distinct CDR3 sequences, with 15% to 20% occurring only once. The specimen sequenced was blood. These receptors were collected from a man in his forties with Graves' ophthalmopathy. The CDR3 runs from the conserved cysteine through the conserved F or W. The D gene is left open where the match is weak. Clone size is shown for a subset of rows, as once, few, many or a class of expanded clone.

>many|TRBJ2-3|TRBD1|TRBV27
TGTGCCTCCTCGAGACAGGGGTGGGCAGATACGCAGTATTTT
CASSRQGWADTQYF
>few|TRBJ2-2|-|TRBV19
TGTGCCAGTTTACAGTCCTTCACCGGGGAGCTGTTTTTT
CASLQSFTGELFF
>few|TRBJ2-2|-|TRBV5-1
TGCGCCAGCAGCTTTTCCTGGAACACCGGGGAGCTGTTTTTT
CASSFSWNTGELFF
>-|TRBJ2-5|TRBD2|TRBV12-5
TGTGCTAGTGGTCTCGGGGGGGCCTTCCAAGAGACCCAGTACTTC
CASGLGGAFQETQYF
>-|TRBJ2-5|-|TRBV5-1
TGCGCCAGCAGCTTCTTTGACGAGACCCAGTACTTC
CASSFFDETQYF
>-|TRBJ2-5|-|TRBV20-1
TGCAGTGCCCAGATGGGGCTCCAAGAGACCCAGTACTTC
CSAQMGLQETQYF
>-|TRBJ1-1|-|TRBV19
TGTGCCACGGAAGGGACAATCGGCACTGAAGCTTTCTTT
CATEGTIGTEAFF
>-|TRBJ2-6|-|TRBV5-1
TGCGCCAGCAGCTTGGCCGGAGACATTGGGGCCGACGTCCTGACTTTC
CASSLAGDIGADVLTF
>few|TRBJ1-5|-|TRBV7-9
TGTGCCAGCAGCCGAGGCGGCGGGGGGAAGGCTCAGCCCCAGCATTTT
CASSRGGGGKAQPQHF
>few|TRBJ1-4|-|TRBV27
TGTGCCAGCAAAAGAGATGAAAAACTGTTTTTT
CASKRDEKLFF